The T cell receptor (beta chain) under discussion was sequenced for a study of blood T cell repertoires in COVID-19. Turning to the study itself: Sites in the United States, Italy and Spain provided acute and convalescent COVID-19 samples. T cells, B-cell-depleted T cells, or PBMCs supplied cDNA or gDNA.

CDR1 and CDR2 (germline): KGHSH, LQKENI. CDR3 length: 16 amino acids. V lost 2 bases, J lost 2 bases, and 13 bases lay in between. Original methodology: Amplification of reference gene primers provided the estimated nucleated cell counts. Assay used: immunoSEQ multiplex PCR; TCRdb lists only in-frame clones, some missing. V and J calls and clone size are those listed in that table; D and trimming were worked out from the DNA. This repertoire shows about 160,000 clones, 86% found once; its top ten account for 3.5% to 4.5%. The chain carries TRBV18 and TRBJ1-5; D not certain. The TCR originated in a woman between 70 and 85 years old with acute or convalescent COVID-19. Material: peripheral blood. CDR3 amino acids: CASSPESKGGNQPQHF. The CDR3 bases are TGTGCCAGCTCACCAGAGTCTAAGGGAGGCAATCAGCCCCAGCATTTT.